The 21 T cell receptor beta chains reported below all come from one sample, sequenced in a study of T cell responses to AZD1222 COVID-19 vaccine. The assay was immunoSEQ multiplex PCR, and TCRdb's table has in-frame clones only and misses some. Among some 120,000 clones listed, approximately 83% were seen once. The material sequenced was peripheral blood, taken on day 0 of MenACWY control vaccination. The receptors originated from an adult in good health.

The CDR3 loop is CASSFQKRTGFSRVNSPLHF. The CDR3 DNA sequence: TGTGCCAGCAGTTTCCAGAAAAGGACCGGATTCTCGAGGGTTAATTCACCCCTCCACTTT. V gene TRBV28 combines with J gene TRBJ1-6; the D is unclear. The CDR3 is made up of 20 amino acids. Trimming cost V 3 bases and J 6 bases, with 27 bases left between them. Germline-derived CDR1 and CDR2 are MDHEN and SYDVKM.

The chain recombines TRBV2 with TRBJ1-4; weak D call: TRBD1 (6 bases). In germline, CDR1 is SNHLY, CDR2 FYNNEI. V lost 4 bases, J lost 8 bases, and 14 bases lay in between. The length of the CDR3 is 14 residues. CDR3 residues: CASSVRGGGEKLFF. Here the CDR3 DNA reads TGTGCCAGCAGTGTGAGAGGGGGAGGCGAAAAACTGTTTTTT.

The sample holds a few counts of this clone. The chain links TRBV19 to TRBJ2-3, with D perhaps matching TRBD1 or TRBD2 (5 bases each). V dropped 6 bases and J dropped 5 bases, with 12 bases sitting between them. Germline CDR1 LNHDA, CDR2 SQIVND (reference sequence). The CDR3 length is 13 residues. The CDR3 loop reads CASRQGGGDTQYF. CDR3 in DNA: TGTGCCAGTAGGCAGGGTGGGGGAGATACGCAGTATTTT.

The chain joins TRBV28 to TRBJ1-3, with TRBD1 as a possible D gene (5 bases). V was trimmed by 2 bases and J by 7 bases, leaving 15 bases between them. Germline lookup yields CDR1 MDHEN and CDR2 SYDVKM. The CDR3 is 15 amino acids. The CDR3 region has the DNA TGTGCCAGCAGTTTAAGGCGACAGTTGAAGAACACCATATATTTT. This encodes CASSLRRQLKNTIYF.

The chain combines TRBV7-8 with TRBJ1-6; weak D call: TRBD1 (6 bases). Germline CDR1 reads SGHVS; CDR2 reads FQNEAQ. With 3 bases removed from V and 7 bases from J, the gap between germline ends came to 10 bases. The CDR3 is made up of 14 amino acids. For the CDR3, the DNA is TGTGCCAGCAGCTTTGACAGGTCCAATTCACCCCTCCACTTT. Protein sequence: CASSFDRSNSPLHF.

The rearrangement links TRBV9 to TRBJ1-2; 8 bases map to TRBD1. Germline CDR1 is SGDLS and CDR2 is YYNGEE. Trimming took 3 bases from V and 4 from J; bases not matched to a gene: 8. This CDR3 contains 15 residues. The CDR3 nucleotides read TGTGCCAGCAGCGCGAGGACAGGGACAGGCTATGGCTACACCTTC. Its translation is CASSARTGTGYGYTF.

This rearrangement joins TRBV2 to TRBJ1-1; the D is unclear. Germline CDR1 and CDR2: SNHLY and FYNNEI. V lost 7 bases, J lost 0 bases, and 12 bases lay in between. The CDR3 is 14 residues long. CDR3 amino acids: CASKASMLNTEAFF. Here the CDR3 DNA reads TGTGCCAGCAAGGCCTCTATGCTGAACACTGAAGCTTTCTTT.

V is TRBV5-5 and J is TRBJ2-7; TRBD1 matches at 7 bases. CDR1 and CDR2 from the germline V gene are SGHKS and YYEKEE (reference sequence). V was pared by 4 bases and J by 3 bases, with 10 bases of the junction left unmatched. The CDR3 runs 15 residues. CDR3 sequence (DNA): TGTGCCAGCAGCCCCGCCGGGACAGAAATCTACGAGCAGTACTTC. This encodes CASSPAGTEIYEQYF.

This clone appeared once. This CDR3 is CASSGENWYNSPLHF. DNA of the CDR3: TGTGCCAGCAGCGGAGAGAATTGGTATAATTCACCCCTCCACTTT. The gene calls are TRBV28 and TRBJ1-6, with D unclear. Germline loops: CDR1 MDHEN, CDR2 SYDVKM. The CDR3 sequence is 15 residues long. Trimming took 6 bases from V and 4 from J, leaving 13 bases between them. The full variable domain, its missing parts supplied by reference TRBV28 and TRBJ1-6, is DVKVTQSSRYLVKRTGEKVFLECVQDMDHENMFWYRQDPGLGLRLIYFSYDVKMKEKGDIPEGYSVSREKKERFSLILESASTNQTSMYLCASSGENWYNSPLHFGNGTRLTVT.

This clone occurred once. V gene TRBV2 combines with J gene TRBJ2-7, with 7 nucleotides matching TRBD1. The CDR3 is 13 residues long. Looked up from germline, CDR1 is SNHLY and CDR2 is FYNNEI. Germline trimming cut 7 bases from V and 2 bases from J; bases unmatched to any gene: 5. CDR3 nucleotide sequence: TGTGCCAGCACCGGGACAGCAGCCTACGAGCAGTACTTC. Amino acids: CASTGTAAYEQYF.

This chain connects TRBV4-3 to TRBJ2-7; TRBD1 matches at 11 bases. Germline values: CDR1 LGHNA, CDR2 YSLEER. The CDR3 is 15 amino acids. V gave up 4 bases and J gave up 0 bases; unmatched junction bases: 2. For the CDR3, the DNA is TGCGCCAGCAGCCCTGGGACAGGGGGCTCCTACGAGCAGTACTTC. This sequence encodes CASSPGTGGSYEQYF.

The J gene is TRBJ1-1, the V gene TRBV7-3, with D unresolved. The CDR3 consists of 13 residues. Germline CDR1 and CDR2: SGHTA and FQGTGA. Trimming pared 1 base from V and 8 bases from J, leaving 11 bases between. CDR3 region: CASSLRGGREAFF. The CDR3 nucleotides are TGTGCCAGCAGCTTAAGGGGTGGCCGAGAAGCTTTCTTT.

This rearrangement joins TRBV3-1 (or the pseudogene TRBV3-2) to TRBJ2-7; TRBD2 matches at 8 bases. V shed 4 bases, J shed 0 bases, and the junction held 5 bases outside the gene matches. The CDR3 runs to 15 residues. In germline, CDR1 is LGHDT, CDR2 YNNKEL (reference sequence). The CDR3 region has the DNA TGTGCCAGCAGCCTGCGAGCGGGGGTCTCCTACGAGCAGTACTTC. Protein sequence: CASSLRAGVSYEQYF.

The V and J genes are TRBV6-2 or TRBV6-3 and TRBJ2-2; D not resolved. CDR3 length: 17 residues. Germline CDR1 and CDR2: MNHEY and SVGEGT. V gave up 5 bases and J gave up 0 bases, with 16 bases separating them. The CDR3 DNA sequence: TGTGCCAGCAGTACCCTCCAATCTCGGGCGAACACCGGGGAGCTGTTTTTT. Its translation is CASSTLQSRANTGELFF.

The genes are TRBV25-1 and TRBJ1-5; 7 nucleotides agree with TRBD1. The CDR3 has 13 residues. Germline-derived CDR1 and CDR2 are MGHDK and SYGVNS. V was clipped by 9 bases and J by 7 bases; unmatched bases: 9. CDR3 region: CASSYRGEQPQHF. For the CDR3, the DNA is TGTGCCAGTTCTTACAGGGGTGAACAGCCCCAGCATTTT.

The J gene is TRBJ2-2, the V gene TRBV7-2, with 9 bases fitting TRBD2. V shed 0 bases, J shed 3 bases, and the junction held 2 bases outside the gene matches. Germline assignment: CDR1 SGHTA and CDR2 FQGNSA. CDR3 size: 16 residues. As DNA, the CDR3 is TGTGCCAGCAGCTTAGCGCGGGGGGGTTACACCGGGGAGCTGTTTTTT. Its translation is CASSLARGGYTGELFF.

This clone was counted between two and nine times. The CDR3 region is CASSDVRLSGNTIYF. CDR3 coding DNA: TGTGCCAGTAGTGACGTTCGGCTATCTGGAAACACCATATATTTT. The chain carries TRBV19 and TRBJ1-3, with unresolved D. The germline V gene has CDR1 LNHDA and CDR2 SQIVND (reference sequence). V was shortened by 5 bases and J by 1 base, with 12 bases between the two germline ends. The CDR3 contains 15 residues.

V usage is TRBV4-3 and J usage is TRBJ1-3; no reliable D call. The CDR3 consists of 13 residues. The germline V gene encodes CDR1 LGHNA and CDR2 YSLEER. Trimming left V 0 bases short and J 7 bases short, with 7 bases between. The CDR3 loop is CASSQELANTIYF. The DNA of the CDR3 is TGCGCCAGCAGCCAAGAATTGGCGAACACCATATATTTT.

The J gene is TRBJ1-4, the V gene TRBV11-2, with TRBD1 as a possible D gene (5 bases). This CDR3 is 13 amino acids long. The germline V gene encodes CDR1 SGHAT and CDR2 FQNNGV. The V and J ends lost 6 bases and 7 bases respectively, with 12 bases between them. In nucleotides, the CDR3 is TGTGCCAGCAGATTTCAGGGAGGTGAAAAACTGTTTTTT. Protein product: CASRFQGGEKLFF.

The chain uses TRBV29-1 and TRBJ2-7; D not resolved. V shed 2 bases and J shed 0 bases, with 11 bases lying between them. The germline gives CDR1 SQVTM, CDR2 ANQGSEA. This CDR3 region has 14 residues. CDR3 amino acids: CSVEIGPSSYEQYF. In DNA form, the CDR3 reads TGCAGCGTTGAAATAGGTCCCAGCTCCTACGAGCAGTACTTC.

CDR3 nucleotides: TGTGCCAGCAGTGAAAGCCTGAACACTGAAGCTTTCTTT. This codes for CASSESLNTEAFF. The V gene is TRBV2, the J gene TRBJ1-1; D is unresolved. Trimming left V 2 bases short and J 0 bases short, with 4 bases between. CDR3 length: 13 amino acids. Germline lookup yields CDR1 SNHLY and CDR2 FYNNEI.